Here is one T cell receptor (beta chain) with its context. The sample has other DNA sequences that encode this CDR3 too. This sample is drawn from a study of blood T cell repertoires in COVID-19. Study-wide background: Samples taken during acute and convalescent COVID-19 were collected in the United States, Italy and Spain.

Methods used by the authors: Estimation of nucleated cell counts was performed using reference gene primer amplification. The table came from immunoSEQ multiplex PCR; TCRdb's copy has only in-frame clones and leaves some out. V and J calls and clone size are as listed in that table; D and trimming were resolved from the DNA. The sample holds under 300,000 clones; approximately 90% are singletons and the top ten take 2% to 3%. Living in about two dozen US areas, the participants were between roughly 18 and 95 years of age. Germline CDR1 and CDR2: LGHDT and YNNKEL (reference sequence). The CDR3 extends over 14 amino acids. Trimming removed 1 base at V and 0 bases at J, with 6 bases between.

Sample: PBMCs or T cells enriched from blood (not recorded which). The clonotype comes from a woman aged 18-29 years who had recovered from COVID-19. This rearrangement joins TRBV3-1 (or the pseudogene TRBV3-2) to TRBJ1-1; D unresolved. The CDR3 loop is CASSQVAVNTEAFF. CDR3 bases: TGTGCCAGCAGCCAAGTCGCGGTGAACACTGAAGCTTTCTTT.